This TCR beta chain was obtained from a study of HIV-infected patients and healthy controls. General study findings and limits: Comparisons were complicated because patients and controls had unequal numbers of distinct sequences.

The V end lost 7 bases, the J end lost 2 bases, and 9 bases lay between the germline ends. The germline CDR1 and CDR2 sequences are LNHDA and SQIVND (reference sequence). The CDR3 is made up of 14 amino acids. cDNA was made from approximately 0.55 ug RNA using alpha and beta constant primers. Using multiplexing indices, alpha and beta chain libraries were generated apart by chain-specific third strand synthesis. A 5' RACE adapter with a random hexamer and the SP2 primer site was joined to cDNA. TCRdb fed the 5' RACE reads into MiXCR, producing one record per CDR3 protein. The table records under 9,000 distinct CDR3 sequences, almost 8% of them present only once. Comment on this clonotype: Its antigen is currently unknown.

All unsorted peripheral T cells were captured because whole blood was used without fractionation. The chain recombines TRBV19 with TRBJ2-6; D not resolved. This sequence originates from an adult with HIV infection. The sample in question was blood, obtained before antiretroviral therapy. DNA for the CDR3: TGTGCCAGTACCCCGCCGACTGGGGCCAACGTCCTGACTTTC. Translated, it gives CASTPPTGANVLTF.